This TCR beta chain appears in the sequencing data of a study of shared clonotypes between healthy human individuals. Donors included only healthy HIV-negative adults lacking recent acute infections or vaccinations. Clones were sequenced by immunoSEQ multiplex PCR, and TCRdb holds only the in-frame ones, with some missing. The sample contains fewer than 700,000 clones, around 80% of which appear only once. Germline V gene lookup returns CDR1 MNHNS and CDR2 SASEGT. This CDR3 spans 15 amino acids. Germline trimming cut 2 bases from V and 3 bases from J; bases unmatched to any gene: 3. The source of this sequence is a woman aged 40-49 years in good health. Some clones in this sample may be carry-over from other donors' samples. The sequencing sample was made of PBMCs. This chain uses TRBV6-1 with TRBJ2-3; 9 positions agree with TRBD2. In nucleotides, the CDR3 is TGTGCCAGCAGTGAACTAGCGGGACTAACAGATACGCAGTATTTT. Its translation: CASSELAGLTDTQYF.